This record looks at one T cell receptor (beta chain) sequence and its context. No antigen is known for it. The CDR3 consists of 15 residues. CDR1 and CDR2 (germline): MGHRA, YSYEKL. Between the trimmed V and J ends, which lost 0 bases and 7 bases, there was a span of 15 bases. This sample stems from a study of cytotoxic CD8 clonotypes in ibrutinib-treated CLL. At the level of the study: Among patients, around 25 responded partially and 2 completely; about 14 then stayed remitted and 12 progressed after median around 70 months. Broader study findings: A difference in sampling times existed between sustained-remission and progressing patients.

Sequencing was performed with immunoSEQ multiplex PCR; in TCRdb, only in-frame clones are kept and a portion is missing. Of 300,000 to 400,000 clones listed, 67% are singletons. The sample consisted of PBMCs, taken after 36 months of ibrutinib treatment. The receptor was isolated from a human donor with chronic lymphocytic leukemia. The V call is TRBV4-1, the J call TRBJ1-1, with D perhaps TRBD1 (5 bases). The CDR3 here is CASSQDSEGLGEAFF. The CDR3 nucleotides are TGCGCCAGCAGCCAAGATTCCGAGGGGCTGGGTGAAGCTTTCTTT.